The 27 T cell receptor beta chains reported below all come from one sample, sequenced in a study of cytomegalovirus exposure and HLA in healthy donors. The study ran its PCR with 60 Vbeta and 13 Jbeta primers. Produced via immunoSEQ multiplex PCR; TCRdb's table is partial and in-frame only. Here the sample spans around 200,000 clones, about 89% being singletons. Source material: PBMCs. These receptors were collected from a woman aged 18-35 years in good health and CMV-seronegative.

The gene calls are TRBV4-3 and TRBJ1-1; 10 bases align to TRBD1. The CDR3 is made up of 16 amino acids. Losses at the gene ends were 4 bases for V and 2 bases for J; bases not matched to a gene: 7. CDR1 and CDR2 from the germline V gene are LGHNA and YSLEER. The CDR3: CASSPSWTGGNTEAFF. CDR3 nucleotide sequence: TGCGCCAGCAGCCCCTCGTGGACAGGGGGAAACACTGAAGCTTTCTTT.

V usage is TRBV6-6 and J usage is TRBJ2-1; tentative D call: TRBD2 (6 bases). Germline loops: CDR1 MNHNY, CDR2 SVGAGI (reference sequence). The CDR3 is 15 residues long. Deletions cut 4 bases from V and 10 bases from J, with 20 bases between. The CDR3 here is CASSSPGLPGSEQFF. As DNA, the CDR3 is TGTGCCAGCAGTTCCCCGGGACTCCCGGGATCAGAGCAGTTCTTC.

This clone was observed a single time. The chain links TRBV27 to TRBJ2-5, with TRBD2 as a possible D gene (5 bases). Germline lookup yields CDR1 MNHEY and CDR2 SMNVEV (reference sequence). The V and J ends lost 9 bases and 5 bases respectively, with 16 bases between them. This CDR3 is 13 amino acids long. CDR3 protein: CASALGSWETQYF. Here the CDR3 DNA reads TGTGCCAGTGCACTAGGTTCTTGGGAGACCCAGTACTTC.

The CDR3 reads CASSRDSGNTIYF. Written as DNA, the CDR3 is TGTGCCAGCAGCCGGGACAGTGGAAACACCATATATTTT. The gene calls are TRBV7-2 and TRBJ1-3; 7 bases match TRBD1. The CDR3 sequence is 13 residues long. CDR1 and CDR2 (germline): SGHTA, FQGNSA. The junction had 1 base not matched to a gene; V was cut back by 5 bases and J by 3 bases.

The chain couples TRBV21-1 to TRBJ2-5; the table assigns TRBD2, which was not confirmed against the DNA. TRBV21-1 is labeled a pseudogene. The CDR3 is made up of 16 amino acids. The CDR3 protein is CASNSRTSGRGETQYF. As DNA, the CDR3 is TGTGCCAGCAACAGCCGGACTAGCGGGAGAGGGGAGACCCAGTACTTC.

The table lists this clone with a count of one. Since no conserved phenylalanine or tryptophan closes the CDR3, a read error is the likely cause. This chain uses TRBV6-5 with TRBJ1-5; 7 nucleotides match TRBD1. Germline-derived CDR1 and CDR2 are MNHEY and SVGAGI. J gave up 4 bases and V 4 bases, and 4 bases lay outside the gene matches. The CDR3 has 14 residues. CDR3 sequence reads: CASSSTGINQPQHS. The CDR3 nucleotides read TGTGCCAGCAGTTCGACAGGGATAAATCAGCCCCAGCATTCT.

This rearrangement joins TRBV4-2 to TRBJ2-1; 8 nucleotides agree with TRBD2. The CDR3 is 13 amino acids. V lost 1 base and J lost 8; bases outside the gene matches: 1. Germline CDR1 LGHNA, CDR2 YNFKEQ. The CDR3 DNA reads as TGTGCCAGCAGCCAAGCGGGGGGGCATGAGCAGTTCTTC. This gives the protein CASSQAGGHEQFF.

This clone was seen more than once but under ten times. The CDR3 DNA reads as TGTGCCAGCAGTTCGACAGGGATAAATCAGCCCCAGCATTTT. Translated: CASSSTGINQPQHF. The chain combines TRBV6-5 with TRBJ1-5; 7 bases align to TRBD1. CDR1 MNHEY and CDR2 SVGAGI come from the germline V gene. The CDR3 runs to 14 residues. J was trimmed by 4 bases and V by 4 bases; bases with no gene match: 4.

The V call is TRBV2, the J call TRBJ2-1; D perhaps matches TRBD2 (5 bases). The germline CDR1 and CDR2 sequences are SNHLY and FYNNEI. The germline V and J ends were trimmed by 8 bases and 1 base, with 9 bases remaining between them. CDR3 length: 13 residues. The CDR3 DNA reads TGTGCCAGCGGGAGAGGATCCTACAATGAGCAGTTCTTC. It encodes CASGRGSYNEQFF.

The chain is built from TRBV6-5 and TRBJ2-5, with TRBD1 matching over 7 bases. The CDR3 runs to 11 residues. V lost 7 bases, J lost 7 bases, and 3 bases stayed unmatched. Germline-derived CDR1 and CDR2 are MNHEY and SVGAGI. CDR3 sequence: CASKRQGTQYF. CDR3 DNA sequence: TGTGCCAGCAAACGACAGGGGACCCAGTACTTC.

The chain is built from TRBV30 and TRBJ1-2; D perhaps matches TRBD1 (5 bases). V was shortened by 3 bases and J by 6 bases, with 17 bases between the two germline ends. Per germline, CDR1 GTSNPN and CDR2 SVGIG (reference sequence). The CDR3 spans 14 residues. The CDR3 nucleotides are TGTGCCTGGAGCCTGACAGTTTTAAGTGATGGCTACACCTTC. Translating gives CAWSLTVLSDGYTF. The variable domain in full, with the rest retrieved from reference TRBV30 and TRBJ1-2, is SQTIHQWPATLVQPVGSPLSLECTVEGTSNPNLYWYRQAAGRGLQLLFYSVGIGQISSEVPQNLSASRPQDRQFILSSKKLLLSDSGFYLCAWSLTVLSDGYTFGSGTRLTVV.

This chain joins TRBV5-5 and TRBJ2-7; 8 bases agree with TRBD2. The CDR3 length is 15 residues. The germline CDR1 and CDR2 sequences are SGHKS and YYEKEE (reference sequence). The V segment lost 3 bases and the J segment 3 bases; nucleotides outside the gene matches: 8. The CDR3 here is CASSSLDSGNYEQYF. The CDR3, as DNA: TGTGCCAGCAGCTCGCTAGATAGCGGGAACTACGAGCAGTACTTC.

This chain connects TRBV28 to TRBJ2-1, with 7 nucleotides matching TRBD2. Germline V gene sequence: CDR1 MDHEN, CDR2 SYDVKM. V was clipped by 6 bases and J by 4 bases; unmatched bases: 12. This CDR3 is built from 16 residues. The CDR3 nucleotides read TGTGCCAGCAGCCCCGGCGGAAATAGCGGGTACAATGAGCAGTTCTTC. It is translated as CASSPGGNSGYNEQFF. Combining the CDR3 with reference TRBV28 and TRBJ2-1 gives the whole variable domain DVKVTQSSRYLVKRTGEKVFLECVQDMDHENMFWYRQDPGLGLRLIYFSYDVKMKEKGDIPEGYSVSREKKERFSLILESASTNQTSMYLCASSPGGNSGYNEQFFGPGTRLTVL.

The chain couples TRBV6-6 to TRBJ2-3; D might be TRBD2 (5 bases). V dropped 5 bases and J dropped 6 bases, with 12 bases sitting between them. The CDR3 contains 13 residues. The germline V gene encodes CDR1 MNHNY and CDR2 SVGAGI (reference sequence). CDR3 protein: CASSLLSGDTQYF. The CDR3 DNA follows: TGTGCCAGCAGTCTCCTGTCGGGGGATACGCAGTATTTT.

V usage is TRBV19 and J usage is TRBJ1-1, with D tentatively TRBD1 (5 bases). Germline V gives CDR1 LNHDA, CDR2 SQIVND (reference sequence). The CDR3 is 14 residues long. Trimming removed 3 bases from V and 1 base from J, with 9 bases in between. The CDR3 DNA reads as TGTGCCAGTAGTATCTTTGGGGCGAACACTGAAGCTTTCTTT. Its protein is CASSIFGANTEAFF.

Regarding this clone: The sample has other DNA sequences that encode this CDR3 too. The chain has TRBV9 and TRBJ2-2; no firm D call. Germline CDR1 SGDLS, CDR2 YYNGEE. The CDR3 has 12 residues. V lost 0 bases and J 6 bases, leaving 3 bases between the germline ends. CDR3 in DNA: TGTGCCAGCAGCGTAGCGGCCGGGGAGCTGTTTTTT. The encoded protein is CASSVAAGELFF.

This clone appeared once. This sequence joins TRBV7-9 and TRBJ2-7; TRBD1 aligns across 7 bases. The germline V gene has CDR1 SEHNR and CDR2 FQNEAQ (reference sequence). The CDR3 runs 16 residues. Losses at the gene ends were 1 base for V and 0 bases for J; bases not matched to a gene: 6. The CDR3 DNA sequence: TGTGCCAGCAGCTTAGGTGGGGACAGCAACTCCTACGAGCAGTACTTC. Protein sequence: CASSLGGDSNSYEQYF.

The chain links TRBV9 to TRBJ2-7; 8 bases fit TRBD2. The CDR3 is 15 residues long. CDR1 is SGDLS, CDR2 YYNGEE, per germline. J gave up 2 bases and V 4 bases, and 8 bases lay outside the gene matches. CDR3 DNA sequence: TGTGCCAGCAGCACGGGACTAGACCTCCCCTACGAGCAGTACTTC. As protein: CASSTGLDLPYEQYF.

V gene TRBV6-4 combines with J gene TRBJ1-2, with D tentatively TRBD1 (6 bases). Germline CDR1 and CDR2: MRHNA and SNTAGT. The V end lost 4 bases, the J end lost 8 bases, and 20 bases lay between the germline ends. The CDR3 spans 15 residues. In DNA, the CDR3 is TGTGCCAGCAGTGCGGGACACGGAGCAACTATGGGCTACACCTTC. Amino acids: CASSAGHGATMGYTF.

CDR3 DNA sequence: TGTGCCTCCCGTGGCGGGGGGGCCGCAGATACGCAGTATTTT. This translates into CASRGGGAADTQYF. The chain uses TRBV27 and TRBJ2-3; 9 positions match TRBD2. Trimming took 11 bases from V and 4 from J; bases not matched to a gene: 10. CDR3 size: 14 residues. CDR1 and CDR2 (germline): MNHEY, SMNVEV (reference sequence).

This clone appeared once. CDR3 protein: CASSDWEEQYF. The CDR3 DNA reads TGTGCCAGCAGTGACTGGGAGGAGCAGTACTTC. The rearrangement joins TRBV2 to TRBJ2-7, with D perhaps TRBD2 (5 bases). CDR1 and CDR2 from the germline V gene are SNHLY and FYNNEI. CDR3 size: 11 residues. Trimming removed 3 bases at V and 7 bases at J, with 7 bases between.

J is TRBJ1-1 and V is TRBV5-1, with D possibly matching TRBD1 (5 bases). V shed 0 bases and J shed 3 bases, with 9 bases lying between them. The CDR3 is 14 residues long. CDR1 and CDR2 (germline): SGHRS, YFSETQ. The CDR3 DNA reads as TGCGCCAGCAGCTTGGCAGACAGATACACTGAAGCTTTCTTT. It specifies CASSLADRYTEAFF.

The V call is TRBV5-1, the J call TRBJ2-3; 10 bases agree with TRBD2. The CDR3 extends over 19 amino acids. Germline V lookup: CDR1 SGHRS, CDR2 YFSETQ. After removal of 4 bases from V and 2 bases from J, the junction contained 16 bases not matched to a gene. The CDR3 here is CASSPRKSSGGLPTDTQYF. DNA for the CDR3: TGCGCCAGCAGCCCAAGGAAGTCTAGCGGGGGACTACCCACAGATACGCAGTATTTT.

V gene TRBV5-5 combines with J gene TRBJ2-7; D is unclear. CDR1 is SGHKS, CDR2 YYEKEE, per germline (reference sequence). V lost 0 bases, J lost 2 bases, and 15 bases lay in between. The CDR3 runs 16 residues. Here the CDR3 reads CASSLASAGYAYEQYF. CDR3 nucleotide sequence: TGTGCCAGCAGCTTGGCCTCGGCAGGCTATGCCTACGAGCAGTACTTC.

This clone came up once. The chain links TRBV9 to TRBJ2-7, with TRBD2 matching over 8 bases. The V gene end was trimmed by 3 bases and the J gene end by 0 bases; junction bases not matched to a gene: 5. Germline CDR1 is SGDLS and CDR2 is YYNGEE. The CDR3 runs 15 residues. CDR3 protein: CASSGNSGTSYEQYF. For the CDR3, the DNA is TGTGCCAGCAGCGGCAATAGCGGGACCTCCTACGAGCAGTACTTC.

This clone is a singleton in its sample. V usage is TRBV6-1 and J usage is TRBJ1-5; D uncertain. V was pared by 1 base and J by 5 bases, with 9 bases between. This CDR3 comprises 14 residues. Germline CDR1 is MNHNS and CDR2 is SASEGT. The CDR3 DNA sequence: TGTGCCAGCAGTGAAGTGGTCTCGGATCAGCCCCAGCATTTT. Its protein product is CASSEVVSDQPQHF.

The chain employs TRBV6-6 and TRBJ2-5, with 10 nucleotides matching TRBD2. Germline values: CDR1 MNHNY, CDR2 SVGAGI (reference sequence). The CDR3 is made up of 16 amino acids. V lost 8 bases and J lost 4; bases outside the gene matches: 13. The CDR3 is CASGGGKRGGGETQYF. In nucleotides, the CDR3 is TGTGCCAGCGGGGGGGGGAAGCGGGGGGGAGGAGAGACCCAGTACTTC.